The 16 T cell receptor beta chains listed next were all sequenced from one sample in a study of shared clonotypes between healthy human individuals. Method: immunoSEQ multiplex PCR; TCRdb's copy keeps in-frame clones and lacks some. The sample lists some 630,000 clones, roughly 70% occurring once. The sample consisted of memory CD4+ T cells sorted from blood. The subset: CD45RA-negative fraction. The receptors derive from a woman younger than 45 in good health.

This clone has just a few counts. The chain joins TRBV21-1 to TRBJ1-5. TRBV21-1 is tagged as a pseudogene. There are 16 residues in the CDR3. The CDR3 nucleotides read TGTGCCAGCTGCCAGGGCAGGGTGGGGGTTAGGCAGCCCCAGCATTTT. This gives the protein CASCQGRVGVRQPQHF.

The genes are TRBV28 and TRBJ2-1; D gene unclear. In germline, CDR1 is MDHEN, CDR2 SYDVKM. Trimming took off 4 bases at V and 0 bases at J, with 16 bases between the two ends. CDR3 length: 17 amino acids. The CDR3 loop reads CASSSPVWTPSYNEQFF. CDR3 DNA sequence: TGTGCCAGCAGTTCCCCGGTTTGGACCCCCTCCTACAATGAGCAGTTCTTC.

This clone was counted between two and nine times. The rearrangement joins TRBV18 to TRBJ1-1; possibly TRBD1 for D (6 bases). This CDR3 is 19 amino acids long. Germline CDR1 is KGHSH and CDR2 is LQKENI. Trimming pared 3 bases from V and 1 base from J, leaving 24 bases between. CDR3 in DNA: TGTGCCAGCTCACCCCAAACGACGGGACATTCAGGAGGGAACACTGAAGCTTTCTTT. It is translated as CASSPQTTGHSGGNTEAFF.

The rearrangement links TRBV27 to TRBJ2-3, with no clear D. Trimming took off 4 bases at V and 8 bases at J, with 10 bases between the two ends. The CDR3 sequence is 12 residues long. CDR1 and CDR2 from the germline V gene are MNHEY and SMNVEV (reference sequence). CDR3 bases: TGTGCCAGCAGTTCGACCTCTCCTACGCAGTATTTT. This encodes CASSSTSPTQYF.

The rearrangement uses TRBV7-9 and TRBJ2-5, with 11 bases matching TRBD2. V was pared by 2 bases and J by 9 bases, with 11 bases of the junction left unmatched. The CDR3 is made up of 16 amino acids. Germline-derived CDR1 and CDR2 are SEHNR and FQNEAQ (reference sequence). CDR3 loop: CASSLRASGRTLPQYF. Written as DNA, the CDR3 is TGTGCCAGCAGCTTAAGGGCTAGCGGGAGGACCCTACCCCAGTACTTC.

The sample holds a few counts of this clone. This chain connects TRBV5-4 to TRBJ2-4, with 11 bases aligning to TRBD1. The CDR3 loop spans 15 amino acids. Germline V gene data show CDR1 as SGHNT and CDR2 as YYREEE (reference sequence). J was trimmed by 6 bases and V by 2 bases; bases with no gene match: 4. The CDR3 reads CASSFGQGARNIQYF. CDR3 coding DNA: TGTGCCAGCAGCTTTGGACAGGGGGCGCGAAACATTCAGTACTTC.

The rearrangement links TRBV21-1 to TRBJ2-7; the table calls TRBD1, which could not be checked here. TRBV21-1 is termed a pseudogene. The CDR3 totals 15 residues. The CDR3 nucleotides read TGTGCCAGCAGCACGACAGGGTGTTTCTTCTGCGAGCAGTACTTC. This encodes CASSTTGCFFCEQYF.

The CDR3 sequence is CASSLGAVGELFF. As DNA, the CDR3 is TGTGCCAGCAGTTTAGGGGCGGTGGGGGAGCTGTTTTTT. The J gene is TRBJ2-2, the V gene TRBV27; D may be TRBD1 (5 bases). The CDR3 contains 13 residues. The germline V gene has CDR1 MNHEY and CDR2 SMNVEV (reference sequence). V was clipped by 2 bases and J by 8 bases, with 9 bases between them.

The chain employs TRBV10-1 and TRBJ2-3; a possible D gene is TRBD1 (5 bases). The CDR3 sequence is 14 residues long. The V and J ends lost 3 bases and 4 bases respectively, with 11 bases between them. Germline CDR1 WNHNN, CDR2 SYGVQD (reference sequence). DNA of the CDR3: TGCGCCAGCAGTGATCCCCAGACAGCAGATACGCAGTATTTT. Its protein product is CASSDPQTADTQYF.

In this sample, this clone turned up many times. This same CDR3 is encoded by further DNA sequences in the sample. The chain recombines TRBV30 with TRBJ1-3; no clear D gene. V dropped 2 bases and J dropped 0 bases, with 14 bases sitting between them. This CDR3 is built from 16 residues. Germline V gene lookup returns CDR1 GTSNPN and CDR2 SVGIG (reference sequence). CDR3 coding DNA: TGTGCCTGGAGTCCACTGGGCCAATTCTCTGGAAACACCATATATTTT. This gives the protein CAWSPLGQFSGNTIYF.

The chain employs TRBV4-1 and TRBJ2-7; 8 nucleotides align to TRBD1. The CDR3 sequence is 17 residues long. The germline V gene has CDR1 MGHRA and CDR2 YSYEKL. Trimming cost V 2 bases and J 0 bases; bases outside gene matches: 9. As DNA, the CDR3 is TGCGCCAGCAGCCAAAGCCTGACAGGGGCCAGCTCCTACGAGCAGTACTTC. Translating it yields CASSQSLTGASSYEQYF.

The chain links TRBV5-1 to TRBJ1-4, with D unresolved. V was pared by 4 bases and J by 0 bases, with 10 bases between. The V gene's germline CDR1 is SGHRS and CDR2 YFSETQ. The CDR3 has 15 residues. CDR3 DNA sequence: TGCGCCAGCAGCGCGGACGTTGCAACTAATGAAAAACTGTTTTTT. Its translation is CASSADVATNEKLFF.

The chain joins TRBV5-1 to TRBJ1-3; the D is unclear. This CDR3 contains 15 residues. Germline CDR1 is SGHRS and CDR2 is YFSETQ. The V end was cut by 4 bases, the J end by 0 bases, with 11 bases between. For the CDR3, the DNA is TGCGCCAGCAGCCCAACGGGTGACTCTGGAAACACCATATATTTT. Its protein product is CASSPTGDSGNTIYF.

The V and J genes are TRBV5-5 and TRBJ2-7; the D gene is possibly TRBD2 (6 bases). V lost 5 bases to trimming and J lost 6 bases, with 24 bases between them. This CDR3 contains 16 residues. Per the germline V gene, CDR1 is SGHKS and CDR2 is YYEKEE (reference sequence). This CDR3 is CASRLAGKSGDREQYF. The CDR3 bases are TGTGCCAGCAGACTGGCGGGGAAATCGGGGGATCGCGAGCAGTACTTC.

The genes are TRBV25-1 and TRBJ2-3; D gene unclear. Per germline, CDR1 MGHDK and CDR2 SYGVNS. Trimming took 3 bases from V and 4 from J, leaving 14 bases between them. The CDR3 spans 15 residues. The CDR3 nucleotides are TGTGCCAGCAGTGATGGCAGGTCGACCGCAGATACGCAGTATTTT. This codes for CASSDGRSTADTQYF. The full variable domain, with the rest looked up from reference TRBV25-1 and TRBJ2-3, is EADIYQTPRYLVIGTGKKITLECSQTMGHDKMYWYQQDPGMELHLIHYSYGVNSTEKGDLSSESTVSRIRTEHFPLTLESARPSHTSQYLCASSDGRSTADTQYFGPGTRLTVL.

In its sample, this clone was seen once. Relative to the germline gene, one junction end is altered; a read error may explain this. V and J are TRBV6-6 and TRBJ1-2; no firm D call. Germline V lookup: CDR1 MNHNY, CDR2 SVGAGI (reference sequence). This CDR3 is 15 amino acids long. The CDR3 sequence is CASSYKSAANYGYTF. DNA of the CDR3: TGTGCCAGCAGTTACAAATCCGCGGCCAACTATGGCTACACCTTT.